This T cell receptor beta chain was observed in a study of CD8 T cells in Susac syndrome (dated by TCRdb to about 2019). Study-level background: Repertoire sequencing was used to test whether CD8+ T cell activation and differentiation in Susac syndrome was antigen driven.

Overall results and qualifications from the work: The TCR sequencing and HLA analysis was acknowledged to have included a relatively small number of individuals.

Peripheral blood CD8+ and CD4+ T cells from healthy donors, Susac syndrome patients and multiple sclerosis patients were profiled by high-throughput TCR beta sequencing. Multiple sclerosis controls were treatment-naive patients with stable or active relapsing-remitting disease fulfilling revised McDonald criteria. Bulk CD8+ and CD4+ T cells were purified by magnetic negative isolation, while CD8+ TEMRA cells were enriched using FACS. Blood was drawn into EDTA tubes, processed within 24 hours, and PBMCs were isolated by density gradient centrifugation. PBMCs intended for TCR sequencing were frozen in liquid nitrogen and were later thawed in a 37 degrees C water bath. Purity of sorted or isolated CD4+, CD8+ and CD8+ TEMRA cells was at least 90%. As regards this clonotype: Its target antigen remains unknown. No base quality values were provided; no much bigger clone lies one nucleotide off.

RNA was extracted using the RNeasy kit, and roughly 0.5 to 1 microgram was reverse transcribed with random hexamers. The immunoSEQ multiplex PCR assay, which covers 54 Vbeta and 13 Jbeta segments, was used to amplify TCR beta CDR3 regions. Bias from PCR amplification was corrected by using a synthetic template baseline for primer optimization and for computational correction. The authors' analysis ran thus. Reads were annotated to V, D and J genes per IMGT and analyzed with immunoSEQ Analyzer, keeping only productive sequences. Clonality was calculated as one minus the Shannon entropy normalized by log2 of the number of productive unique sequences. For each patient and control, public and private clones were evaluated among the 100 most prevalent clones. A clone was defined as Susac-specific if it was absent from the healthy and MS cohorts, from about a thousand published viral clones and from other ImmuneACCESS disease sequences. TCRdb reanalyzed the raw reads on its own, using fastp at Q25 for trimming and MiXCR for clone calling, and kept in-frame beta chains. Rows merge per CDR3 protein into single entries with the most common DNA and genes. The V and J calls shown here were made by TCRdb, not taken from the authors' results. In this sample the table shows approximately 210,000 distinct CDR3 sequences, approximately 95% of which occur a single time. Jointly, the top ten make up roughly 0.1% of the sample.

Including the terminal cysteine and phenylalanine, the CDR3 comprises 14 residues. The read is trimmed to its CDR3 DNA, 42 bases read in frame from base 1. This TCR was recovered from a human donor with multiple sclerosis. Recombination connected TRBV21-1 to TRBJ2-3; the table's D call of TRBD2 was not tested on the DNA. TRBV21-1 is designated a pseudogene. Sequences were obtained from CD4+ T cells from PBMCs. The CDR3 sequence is CASSPVAGTDTQYF. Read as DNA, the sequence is TGTGCCAGCAGTCCGGTAGCGGGTACAGATACGCAGTATTTT.